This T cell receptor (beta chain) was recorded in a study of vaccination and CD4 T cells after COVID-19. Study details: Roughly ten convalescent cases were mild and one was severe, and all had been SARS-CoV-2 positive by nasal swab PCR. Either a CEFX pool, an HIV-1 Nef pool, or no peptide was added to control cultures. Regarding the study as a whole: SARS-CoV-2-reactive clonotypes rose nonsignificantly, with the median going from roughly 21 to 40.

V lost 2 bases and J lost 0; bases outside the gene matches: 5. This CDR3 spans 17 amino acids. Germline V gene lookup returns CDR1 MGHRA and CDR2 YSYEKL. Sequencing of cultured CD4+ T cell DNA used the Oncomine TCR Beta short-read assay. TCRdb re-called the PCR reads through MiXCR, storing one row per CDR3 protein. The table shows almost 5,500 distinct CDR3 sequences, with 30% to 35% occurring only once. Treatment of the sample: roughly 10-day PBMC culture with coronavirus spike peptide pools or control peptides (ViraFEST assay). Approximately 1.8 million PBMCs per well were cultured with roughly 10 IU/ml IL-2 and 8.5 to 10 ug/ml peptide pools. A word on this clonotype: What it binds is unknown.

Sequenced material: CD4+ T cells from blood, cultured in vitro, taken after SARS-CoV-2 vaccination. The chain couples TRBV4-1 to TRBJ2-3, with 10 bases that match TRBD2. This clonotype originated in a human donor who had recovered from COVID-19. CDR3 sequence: CASSQPGLAASTDTQYF. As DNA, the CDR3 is TGCGCCAGCAGCCAACCCGGACTAGCGGCTAGCACAGATACGCAGTATTTT.